This is a list of T cell receptor beta chains from one sample in a study of blood T cells in healthy people across ages. In TCRdb, the 5' RACE reads were re-called with MiXCR into one record per CDR3 protein. The sample contains roughly 2 million distinct CDR3 sequences, about 50% of which appear only once. Sequenced: blood. The receptors shown here come from a woman between 35 and 50 years old in good health. Both conserved end residues are part of each CDR3. A D gene is named only where the DNA matches it firmly. Rows may omit the clone size; those that give it use once, few, many or a size class.

J gene | clone size | V gene | D gene | CDR3 protein
TRBJ2-5 | - | TRBV4-1 | TRBD1 | CASSQSTGSYQETQYF
TRBJ1-5 | - | TRBV7-2 | TRBD1 | CASSLVVQGQPQHF
TRBJ1-6 | once | TRBV27 | TRBD1 | CASSPRGQGGLNSPLHF
TRBJ2-2 | - | TRBV12-3/TRBV12-4 | TRBD1 | CASSRSPGQGTAGELFF
TRBJ1-5 | - | TRBV10-3 | - | CAIGAELRSAQHF
- | - | TRBV4-1 | - | CASSQDRRGAQRETQYF
TRBJ1-4 | - | TRBV5-1 | - | CASSFTGVVGFEKLFF
TRBJ2-7 | - | TRBV6-5 | - | CASSYSRLYSEQYF
TRBJ2-7 | - | TRBV11-1 | - | CASSFSDSDYEQYF
TRBJ2-7 | - | TRBV18 | TRBD1 | CASSPGDRTYEQYF
TRBJ2-4 | - | TRBV25-1 | TRBD1 | CAGSTGGGKNIQYF
TRBJ2-3 | few | TRBV27 | TRBD2 | CASSLGSGGLTDTQYF
TRBJ2-4 | few | TRBV28 | - | CASSSRLGSKNIQYF
TRBJ2-5 | - | TRBV20-1 | TRBD2 | CSARDHLAGGLQETQYF
TRBJ1-2 | - | TRBV4-1 | TRBD1 | CASSQDSQGIYGYTF
TRBJ2-3 | - | TRBV20-1 | TRBD1 | CSLNRGQLNTQYF
TRBJ2-7 | - | TRBV28 | - | CATTVLGLYEQYF
TRBJ2-5 | many | TRBV12-3/TRBV12-4 | - | CASSFRRQGSETQYF
TRBJ2-3 | - | TRBV7-2 | - | CASRPGSTDTQYF
TRBJ2-3 | - | TRBV2 | TRBD2 | CAAYGGDTQYF
TRBJ2-5 | - | TRBV7-3 | TRBD1 | CASSLNLRGRETQYF
TRBJ2-1 | - | TRBV12-3/TRBV12-4 | TRBD2 | CASSLFTSGGPAYNEQFF
TRBJ2-1 | - | TRBV28 | - | CASSFLRSGEQFF
TRBJ2-3 | - | TRBV6-2/TRBV6-3 | - | CASSYGRRVDTQYF
TRBJ2-5 | few | TRBV11-1 | - | CASSVSHETQYF
TRBJ2-7 | - | TRBV29-1 | - | CSVRQSEQYF
TRBJ1-2 | - | TRBV3-1 | - | CASSQSKGIGTNGYTF
TRBJ2-3 | few | TRBV7-2 | TRBD2 | CASSLVGPYRAGGTDTQYF
TRBJ1-1 | - | TRBV10-3 | - | CAISPQLMNTEAFF
TRBJ1-5 | - | TRBV2 | - | CASSELQGDQPQHF
TRBJ2-1 | - | TRBV6-5 | - | CASGYPGFHNEQFF
TRBJ2-4 | few | TRBV12-3/TRBV12-4 | TRBD2 | CASRSSGGAENIQYF
TRBJ1-2 | - | TRBV5-4 | - | CASSFSGFYGYTF
TRBJ1-2 | - | TRBV7-9 | - | CASSGGRGSNYGYTF
TRBJ2-2 | - | TRBV6-2/TRBV6-3 | TRBD1 | CASSPLGTGATGELFF
TRBJ1-4 | - | TRBV4-1 | - | CASSQSPGDIKLFF
TRBJ1-2 | few | TRBV29-1 | TRBD1 | CSVATGRGYTF
TRBJ2-2 | few | TRBV5-6 | - | CASSGGTGELFF
TRBJ2-1 | few | TRBV10-3 | - | CAISESIGGRGGNEQFF
TRBJ2-3 | - | TRBV6-6 | TRBD2 | CASSYLAGISADTQYF
TRBJ2-1 | - | TRBV20-1 | - | CSARDLGGSYNGQFF
TRBJ1-4 | - | TRBV7-2 | - | CASSYRASGNEKLFF
TRBJ2-6 | - | TRBV4-3 | TRBD2 | CASSQESGVRIDSGANVLTF
TRBJ2-3 | few | TRBV9 | TRBD1 | CASKETGSTDAQYF
- | - | TRBV19 | - | CASSLRLGGGIQETQYF
TRBJ1-6 | - | TRBV7-2 | - | CASSLRSGGSPLHF
TRBJ1-5 | - | TRBV18 | - | CASSEGGHPDQPQHF
TRBJ2-5 | few | TRBV28 | - | CASSRPYNQETQYF
TRBJ1-4 | - | TRBV6-5 | - | CASSYSTSVEKLFF
TRBJ1-4 | - | TRBV6-2/TRBV6-3 | TRBD1 | CASRVGAITTGGQSTNEKLFF
TRBJ2-1 | - | TRBV9 | - | CASSVVGGLGEQFF
- | - | TRBV5-1 | - | CASSLERTVYEQYF